Described below is a single T cell receptor (beta chain) sequence and its context. Its specificity is not known. This record belongs to a study of PD-1 blockade in classical Hodgkin lymphoma. Broader study findings: Newly diagnosed patients had diversity similar to the baseline diversity of complete responders. Reported baseline diversity: healthy donors highest, relapsed/refractory patients lowest.

The assay was immunoSEQ multiplex PCR, and TCRdb's table has in-frame clones only and misses some. The table lists just over 7,000 clones, approximately 85% of them singletons. Relapse after autologous stem cell transplantation occurred in every patient, and brentuximab vedotin exposure varied. Sequencing used peripheral blood mononuclear cells (PBMCs), obtained at baseline. The receptor comes from a human donor with classical Hodgkin lymphoma.

CDR3 DNA: TGTGCCAGCAGTTACTGGGACAGATCCTATGGCTACACCTTC. Its protein is CASSYWDRSYGYTF. The genes are TRBV6-5 and TRBJ1-2, with 7 bases fitting TRBD1. The V gene end was trimmed by 1 base and the J gene end by 4 bases; junction bases not matched to a gene: 3. CDR3 length: 14 amino acids. The germline V gene encodes CDR1 MNHEY and CDR2 SVGAGI.